The 19 T cell receptor beta chains in this list originate from one sample, sequenced in a study of tumor and adjacent non-tumor tissue in lung cancer. The library came from three nested PCR rounds adapted from ARM-PCR protocols. MiXCR, applied by TCRdb to the multiplex PCR reads, yields one record per CDR3 protein. The sample comprises about 44,000 distinct CDR3 sequences, roughly two thirds of which are singletons, and 15% to 20% rests with the top ten. This sample's RNA came from whole unsorted tissue. More than 3 cm separated this lung sample from the edge of the tumor. Sequenced input: distant non-tumor lung tissue. The receptors were sampled from a woman between 35 and 50 years old with non-small cell lung cancer.

Ten or more counts support this clonotype. V is TRBV6-5 and J is TRBJ1-4; D might be TRBD1 (6 bases). CDR3 length: 14 residues. Looked up from germline, CDR1 is MNHEY and CDR2 is SVGAGI. Trimming took off 0 bases at V and 8 bases at J, with 10 bases between the two ends. The CDR3 region is CASSYSWGQEKLFF. As DNA, the CDR3 is TGTGCCAGCAGTTACTCGTGGGGGCAGGAAAAACTGTTTTTT.

The genes are TRBV29-1 and TRBJ2-7; D might be TRBD2 (5 bases). The CDR3 has 14 amino acids. V lost 3 bases and J 5 bases, leaving 17 bases between the germline ends. Germline CDR1 SQVTM, CDR2 ANQGSEA. The DNA of the CDR3 is TGCAGCGTTGAGGATGGGTCTAGCCCCAACGAGCAGTACTTC. Translated, it gives CSVEDGSSPNEQYF.

This chain links TRBV6-5 with TRBJ2-3; D call uncertain. This CDR3 comprises 12 residues. V lost 1 base and J 6 bases, leaving 5 bases between the germline ends. Per germline, CDR1 MNHEY and CDR2 SVGAGI. Here the CDR3 reads CASSYYGDTQYF. The CDR3 DNA reads TGTGCCAGCAGTTACTATGGGGATACGCAGTATTTT.

The chain couples TRBV4-2 to TRBJ1-2; no definite D call. Germline values: CDR1 LGHNA, CDR2 YNFKEQ. This CDR3 has 13 amino acids. V was clipped by 0 bases and J by 4 bases, with 6 bases between them. In DNA form, the CDR3 reads TGTGCCAGCAGCCAAGAAAGGAGCTATGGCTACACCTTC. This gives the protein CASSQERSYGYTF.

This clonotype has a count of ten or more. The rearrangement links TRBV12-3 or TRBV12-4 to TRBJ2-7, with a tentative D call TRBD2 (6 bases). The CDR3 contains 12 residues. Trimming shortened V by 6 bases and J by 7 bases, and 13 bases separated the two germline ends. The DNA of the CDR3 is TGTGCCAGCAGCCCTTTTCGGGGGGAGCAGTACTTC. It codes for CASSPFRGEQYF.

This clonotype was recorded at least ten times. One junction end does not reproduce the germline sequence, and a read error may be involved. The gene calls are TRBV12-3 or TRBV12-4 and TRBJ2-2; D may be TRBD2 (5 bases). The CDR3 sequence is 13 residues long. The chain's CDR3 is CANSFEGSGELFF. DNA for the CDR3: TGTGCCAACAGTTTTGAGGGAAGCGGGGAGCTGTTTTTT.

As regards this clonotype: One end of the junction is discordant with germline, which a read error may explain. The chain links TRBV6-5 to TRBJ1-5, with D maybe TRBD1 (6 bases). Per the germline V gene, CDR1 is MNHEY and CDR2 is SVGAGI. This CDR3 comprises 12 residues. Written as DNA, the CDR3 is TGTGTCAGCAGAGATGGACAGCAGCCCCAGCATTTT. Translating gives CVSRDGQQPQHF.

Ten or more counts support this clonotype. This chain joins TRBV5-6 and TRBJ2-7; perhaps TRBD2 as D (5 bases). There are 15 residues in the CDR3. The germline V gene encodes CDR1 SGHDT and CDR2 YYEEEE. Trimming cost V 1 base and J 3 bases, with 14 bases left between them. The CDR3 loop reads CASSLTGLLNYEQYF. The CDR3 DNA follows: TGTGCCAGCAGCTTGACCGGACTCCTCAACTACGAGCAGTACTTC.

To note about this clonotype: A read error may explain this, as a much larger clone is one base away. V usage is TRBV14 and J usage is TRBJ1-2; no clear D. Germline V lookup: CDR1 SGHDN, CDR2 FVKESK. This CDR3 has 15 amino acids. The CDR3 protein is CAGSQRSAANYGYTF. The CDR3 DNA sequence: TGTGCCGGCAGCCAACGATCGGCAGCTAACTATGGCTACACCTTC. The full variable domain, completed using reference TRBV14 and TRBJ1-2, is EAGVTQFPSHSVIEKGQTVTLRCDPISGHDNLYWYRRVMGKEIKFLLHFVKESKQDESGMPNNRFLAERTGGTYSTLKVQPAELEDSGVYFCAGSQRSAANYGYTFGSGTRLTVV.

This clonotype has ten or more counts. V is TRBV12-3 or TRBV12-4 and J is TRBJ1-5, with 9 bases aligning to TRBD1. The V segment lost 5 bases and the J segment 9 bases; nucleotides outside the gene matches: 5. There are 13 residues in the CDR3. CDR3 in DNA: TGTGCCAGCAGTCTGGGACAGGGAGCGCCCCAGCATTTT. This translates into CASSLGQGAPQHF.

To note about this clonotype: The missing conserved phenylalanine or tryptophan at the end of this CDR3 makes a read error likely. The chain links TRBV5-5 to TRBJ1-6, with no clear D. The CDR3 is made up of 14 amino acids. The ends were cut back, 0 bases at V and 15 bases at J, with 16 bases in the middle. The germline V gene encodes CDR1 SGHKS and CDR2 YYEKEE (reference sequence). The CDR3, as DNA: TGTGCCAGCAGCTTGGGGCCCCAGGCCTGGGGCCTCCACCTT. It translates to CASSLGPQAWGLHL.

This clonotype turned up a few times. Here the CDR3 DNA reads TGTGCCAGCAGTTTTCCCAGAGCGGAGGGCCCCTCCTACGAGCAGTACTTC. This encodes CASSFPRAEGPSYEQYF. The chain recombines TRBV28 with TRBJ2-7; tentative D call: TRBD2 (6 bases). V lost 3 bases and J lost 0, with 18 bases in between. The CDR3 extends over 17 amino acids. Germline lookup yields CDR1 MDHEN and CDR2 SYDVKM.

As to this clonotype: This may arise from a read error, as a much more abundant clone is one base away. The chain links TRBV13 to TRBJ1-1, with no clear D. This CDR3 has 14 residues. V shed 2 bases and J shed 7 bases, with 14 bases lying between them. Per germline, CDR1 PRHDT and CDR2 FYEKMQ (reference sequence). The CDR3 spells CASSLRSSGFEAFF. CDR3 coding DNA: TGTGCCAGCAGCTTACGGTCAAGCGGGTTTGAAGCTTTCTTT. Using reference TRBV13 and TRBJ1-1 for the parts outside the CDR3, the full variable domain is AAGVIQSPRHLIKEKRETATLKCYPIPRHDTVYWYQQGPGQDPQFLISFYEKMQSDKGSIPDRFSAQQFSDYHSELNMSSLELGDSALYFCASSLRSSGFEAFFGQGTRLTVV.

About this clonotype itself: The germline gene is not matched at one end of the junction; a read error may be the cause. The V call is TRBV4-1, the J call TRBJ2-5; D is possibly TRBD2 (6 bases). The germline V gene has CDR1 MGHRA and CDR2 YSYEKL. This CDR3 contains 17 residues. In DNA form, the CDR3 reads TGCGCCAGCAGCCAAGAATTGGGAGCGGGCCTCCGGGGGATCCAGCATTTC. Its protein is CASSQELGAGLRGIQHF.

Comment on this clonotype: The conserved final phenylalanine or tryptophan is absent from the CDR3, which likely points to a read error. V usage is TRBV11-3 and J usage is TRBJ2-1; D is unclear. The CDR3 spans 13 residues. Germline lookup yields CDR1 SGHNT and CDR2 YENEEA. In DNA, the CDR3 is TGTGACAGCAGCTTAGGAATTTACAATGAGCAGTTCATC. It codes for CDSSLGIYNEQFI.

Of note for this clonotype: A read error is likely, as this CDR3 ends without the conserved phenylalanine or tryptophan. The chain links TRBV6-2 or TRBV6-3 to TRBJ1-1; 8 bases agree with TRBD1. This CDR3 is 15 amino acids long. Germline CDR1 reads MNHEY; CDR2 reads SVGEGT. V lost 4 bases, J lost 5 bases, and 9 bases stayed unmatched. The CDR3 loop is CASSCSTGDGTEAFY. For the CDR3, the DNA is TGTGCCAGCAGTTGCTCGACAGGGGATGGGACTGAAGCTTTCTAT.

The J gene is TRBJ2-3, the V gene TRBV5-4; 8 nucleotides match TRBD2. CDR1 is SGHNT, CDR2 YYREEE, per germline (reference sequence). Trimming at V came to 0 bases and at J to 5 bases, leaving 2 bases not matched to a gene. This CDR3 is built from 14 residues. The CDR3 sequence is CASSLGLARDTQYF. The DNA of the CDR3 is TGTGCCAGCAGCTTGGGACTAGCGAGAGATACGCAGTATTTT.

This clonotype has only one observation. A read error may account for a junction end that differs from germline. The V gene is TRBV24-1, the J gene TRBJ2-3; TRBD1 is a possible D gene (5 bases). This CDR3 has 13 amino acids. Germline assignment: CDR1 KGHDR and CDR2 SFDVKD. The DNA for the CDR3 is TGTGACACCAGTGATTCCACGACAGATACACTGTATTTT. This gives the protein CDTSDSTTDTLYF.

Concerning this clonotype itself: With a much larger clone just one base away, this may be a read error. The chain combines TRBV6-1 with TRBJ2-2; 8 nucleotides match TRBD1. This CDR3 spans 15 amino acids. Germline V gene lookup returns CDR1 MNHNS and CDR2 SASEGT. The CDR3 here is CGSSDGQGSTGELFF. The CDR3, as DNA: TGTGGCAGCAGTGATGGACAGGGAAGCACCGGGGAGCTGTTTTTT.